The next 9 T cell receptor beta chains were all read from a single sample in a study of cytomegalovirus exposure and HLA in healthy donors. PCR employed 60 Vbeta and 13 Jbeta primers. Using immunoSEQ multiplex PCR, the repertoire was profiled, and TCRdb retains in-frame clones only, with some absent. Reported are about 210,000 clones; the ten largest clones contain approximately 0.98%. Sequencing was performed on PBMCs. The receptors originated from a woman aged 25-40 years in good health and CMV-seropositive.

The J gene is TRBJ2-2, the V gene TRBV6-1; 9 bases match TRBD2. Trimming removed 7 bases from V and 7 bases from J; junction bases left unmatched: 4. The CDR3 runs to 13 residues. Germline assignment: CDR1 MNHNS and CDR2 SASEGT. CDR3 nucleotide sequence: TGTGCCAGCACTCGACTAGCGGTCGGGGAGCTGTTTTTT. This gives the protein CASTRLAVGELFF.

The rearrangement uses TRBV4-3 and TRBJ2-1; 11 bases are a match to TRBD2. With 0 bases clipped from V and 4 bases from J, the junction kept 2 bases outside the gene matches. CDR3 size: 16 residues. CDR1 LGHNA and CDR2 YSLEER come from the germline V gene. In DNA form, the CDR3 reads TGCGCCAGCAGCCAAGAGGGACTAGCGGTTTACAATGAGCAGTTCTTC. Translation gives CASSQEGLAVYNEQFF.

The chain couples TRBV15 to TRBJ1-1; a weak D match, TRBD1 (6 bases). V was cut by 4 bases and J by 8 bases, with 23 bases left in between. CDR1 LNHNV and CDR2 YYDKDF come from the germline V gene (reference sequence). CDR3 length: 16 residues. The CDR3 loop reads CATSKSQGTELREAFF. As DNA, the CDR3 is TGTGCCACCAGCAAATCGCAGGGGACCGAACTTCGAGAAGCTTTCTTT.

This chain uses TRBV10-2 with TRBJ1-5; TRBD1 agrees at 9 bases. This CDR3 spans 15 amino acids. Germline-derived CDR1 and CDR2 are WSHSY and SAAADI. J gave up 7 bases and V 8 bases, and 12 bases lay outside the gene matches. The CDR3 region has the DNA TGCGCCAGCCGCCTCCGGACAGGGGATAAACAGCCCCAGCATTTT. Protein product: CASRLRTGDKQPQHF.

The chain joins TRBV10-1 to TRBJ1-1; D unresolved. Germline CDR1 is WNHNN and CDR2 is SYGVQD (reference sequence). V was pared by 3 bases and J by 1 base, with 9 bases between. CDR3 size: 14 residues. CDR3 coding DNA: TGCGCCAGCAGTGACGGGGTGTGGAACACTGAAGCTTTCTTT. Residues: CASSDGVWNTEAFF.

The CDR3 nucleotides are TGTGCCAGCAGTTTGAGGGACAGCCGAGACTACGAGCAGTACTTC. Protein sequence: CASSLRDSRDYEQYF. The chain carries TRBV28 and TRBJ2-7; TRBD1 aligns across 7 bases. From germline, CDR1 is MDHEN and CDR2 SYDVKM. V lost 3 bases and J lost 3; bases outside the gene matches: 8. This CDR3 region has 15 residues.

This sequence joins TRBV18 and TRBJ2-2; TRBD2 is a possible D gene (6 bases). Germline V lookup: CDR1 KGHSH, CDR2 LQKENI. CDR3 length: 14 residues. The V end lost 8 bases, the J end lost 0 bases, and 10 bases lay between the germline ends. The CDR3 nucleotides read TGTGCCAGCCGGAGGGAGGCGAACACCGGGGAGCTGTTTTTT. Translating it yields CASRREANTGELFF. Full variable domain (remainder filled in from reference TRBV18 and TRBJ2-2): NAGVMQNPRHLVRRRGQEARLRCSPMKGHSHVYWYRQLPEEGLKFMVYLQKENIIDESGMPKERFSAEFPKEGPSILRIQQVVRGDSAAYFCASRREANTGELFFGEGSRLTVL.

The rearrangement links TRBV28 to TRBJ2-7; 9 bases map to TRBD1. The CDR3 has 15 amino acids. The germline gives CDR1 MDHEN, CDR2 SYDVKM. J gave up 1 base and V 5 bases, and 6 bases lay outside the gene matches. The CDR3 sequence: CASSQEGQGSYEQYF. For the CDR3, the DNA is TGTGCCAGCAGTCAGGAGGGACAGGGTTCCTACGAGCAGTACTTC.

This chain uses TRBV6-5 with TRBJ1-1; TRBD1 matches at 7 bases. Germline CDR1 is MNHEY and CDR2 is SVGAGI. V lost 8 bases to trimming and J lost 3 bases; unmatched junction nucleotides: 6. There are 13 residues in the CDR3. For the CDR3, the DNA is TGTGCCAGCTCAGGGGGTTATCACACTGAAGCTTTCTTT. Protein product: CASSGGYHTEAFF.